The 30 T cell receptor beta chains in this list originate from one sample, sequenced in a study of OX40 agonist ivuxolimab in advanced cancers. TCRdb's table, derived via immunoSEQ multiplex PCR, lists solely in-frame clones and lacks some. The sample shows some 86,000 clones, about 94% of them seen only once. The sample in question was CD4+ or CD8+ T cells sorted from blood, obtained in a trial of the OX40 agonist ivuxolimab. The receptors shown here come from an adult with an advanced solid tumor such as melanoma, head and neck, liver or kidney cancer.

The genes are TRBV9 and TRBJ2-7; 9 bases are shared with TRBD1. The ends lost 2 bases at V and 3 bases at J; junction bases unmatched: 3. The V gene's germline CDR1 is SGDLS and CDR2 YYNGEE. The CDR3 is 14 residues long. In DNA form, the CDR3 reads TGTGCCAGCAGCGTTGGGACAGGGAACTACGAGCAGTACTTC. This encodes CASSVGTGNYEQYF.

This clone was seen a handful of times. The rearrangement joins TRBV6-4 to TRBJ2-3, with D hard to call. The CDR3 contains 13 residues. Trimming removed 5 bases from V and 2 bases from J, with 8 bases in between. The V gene's germline CDR1 is MRHNA and CDR2 SNTAGT. The CDR3 DNA reads as TGTGCCAGCAGTCAGCGCACCACAGATACGCAGTATTTT. Translated, it gives CASSQRTTDTQYF.

This chain connects TRBV9 to TRBJ2-2; 8 bases are a match to TRBD2. J lost 8 bases, V lost 4 bases, and 13 bases had no gene match. CDR3 size: 16 residues. Germline V lookup: CDR1 SGDLS, CDR2 YYNGEE. The CDR3 region is CASSTPGTSGAGELFF. For the CDR3, the DNA is TGTGCCAGCAGCACCCCAGGGACTAGTGGGGCTGGGGAGCTGTTTTTT. The complete variable domain, with remaining parts taken from reference TRBV9 and TRBJ2-2, reads DSGVTQTPKHLITATGQRVTLRCSPRSGDLSVYWYQQSLDQGLQFLIQYYNGEERAKGNILERFSAQQFPDLHSELNLSSLELGDSALYFCASSTPGTSGAGELFFGEGSRLTVL.

The genes are TRBV25-1 and TRBJ1-1, with D possibly TRBD1 on 5 matching bases. Germline V gene data show CDR1 as MGHDK and CDR2 as SYGVNS. The CDR3 loop spans 15 amino acids. Trimming took 6 bases from V and 0 from J, leaving 14 bases between them. DNA for the CDR3: TGTGCCAGCAGCTTAGGCTGGGGGATGAACACTGAAGCTTTCTTT. As protein: CASSLGWGMNTEAFF.

Only a few counts were recorded for this clone. The chain couples TRBV5-1 to TRBJ1-1, with 7 bases matching TRBD1. V lost 4 bases to trimming and J lost 3 bases; unmatched junction nucleotides: 6. Germline loops: CDR1 SGHRS, CDR2 YFSETQ. This CDR3 spans 14 amino acids. The CDR3 DNA sequence: TGCGCCAGCAGCATCGGGACAGACCACACTGAAGCTTTCTTT. Translating gives CASSIGTDHTEAFF.

The J gene is TRBJ1-2, the V gene TRBV6-6; D not resolved. V lost 2 bases and J 8 bases, leaving 6 bases between the germline ends. CDR3 length equals 11 residues. The germline gives CDR1 MNHNY, CDR2 SVGAGI (reference sequence). For the CDR3, the DNA is TGTGCCAGCAGTTACGGGGAAGGCTACACCTTC. It specifies CASSYGEGYTF.

This chain connects TRBV5-4 to TRBJ2-7; 11 positions match TRBD1. Germline CDR1 and CDR2: SGHNT and YYREEE (reference sequence). V was clipped by 6 bases and J by 6 bases; unmatched bases: 8. The CDR3 contains 14 residues. CDR3: CASTGQGALGEQYF. For the CDR3, the DNA is TGTGCCAGCACAGGACAGGGGGCTCTAGGCGAGCAGTACTTC.

This CDR3 is CASSLSGLAGGYEQYF. The CDR3 nucleotides are TGTGCCAGCAGTTTATCGGGACTAGCGGGAGGGTACGAGCAGTACTTC. The genes are TRBV27 and TRBJ2-7, with TRBD2 identical over 16 bases. The CDR3 is made up of 16 amino acids. J was trimmed by 4 bases and V by 0 bases; bases with no gene match: 0. Germline V CDR1 and CDR2: MNHEY, SMNVEV (reference sequence).

In its sample, this clone was seen once. The chain recombines TRBV5-4 with TRBJ1-4; D gene ambiguous. The length of the CDR3 is 16 residues. Germline CDR1 is SGHNT and CDR2 is YYREEE (reference sequence). With 0 bases removed from V and 1 base from J, the gap between germline ends came to 10 bases. Here the CDR3 reads CASSLDGGETNEKLFF. CDR3 nucleotides: TGTGCCAGCAGCTTGGATGGCGGGGAAACTAATGAAAAACTGTTTTTT.

The chain is built from TRBV28 and TRBJ2-1; 8 nucleotides line up with TRBD2. Germline V gene lookup returns CDR1 MDHEN and CDR2 SYDVKM. The junction had 10 bases not matched to a gene; V was cut back by 6 bases and J by 6 bases. The CDR3 length is 15 residues. CDR3 DNA: TGTGCCAGCAGAACCGGGACTAGACTCTCCAATGAGCAGTTCTTC. This translates into CASRTGTRLSNEQFF.

V usage is TRBV7-6 and J usage is TRBJ2-3; D remains unclear. V gave up 1 base and J gave up 4 bases, with 3 bases separating them. The V gene's germline CDR1 is SGHVS and CDR2 FNYEAQ. This CDR3 region has 12 residues. CDR3 sequence (DNA): TGTGCCAGCAGCTTAGTATCAGATACGCAGTATTTT. Translating it yields CASSLVSDTQYF.

The chain uses TRBV27 and TRBJ2-3; TRBD2 agrees at 9 bases. Germline V CDR1 and CDR2: MNHEY, SMNVEV (reference sequence). CDR3 length: 14 amino acids. The V and J ends lost 5 bases and 4 bases, in that order; junction bases with no gene match: 4. CDR3 DNA sequence: TGTGCCAGCAGTCCTGGACTAGCGCCAGATACGCAGTATTTT. Translation: CASSPGLAPDTQYF.

This chain links TRBV11-2 with TRBJ2-3; D possibly matches TRBD1 or TRBD2 (5 bases each). Trimming pared 1 base from V and 2 bases from J, leaving 16 bases between. Germline V CDR1 and CDR2: SGHAT, FQNNGV. This CDR3 comprises 17 residues. This CDR3 reads CASSLGRAGNPTDTQYF. The CDR3 DNA sequence: TGTGCCAGCAGCTTAGGCAGGGCGGGTAATCCCACAGATACGCAGTATTTT.

The chain links TRBV7-6 to TRBJ2-7; D is possibly TRBD1 (5 bases). Germline V gene data show CDR1 as SGHVS and CDR2 as FNYEAQ. Trimming cost V 1 base and J 3 bases, with 7 bases left between them. The length of the CDR3 is 13 residues. The CDR3 reads CASSLGQHYEQYF. The CDR3 bases are TGTGCCAGCAGCTTAGGACAGCACTACGAGCAGTACTTC.

The chain has TRBV1 and TRBJ2-7; the table's D call, TRBD2, was not checked against the DNA. TRBV1 is designated a pseudogene. CDR3 length equals 17 residues. CDR3 region: CTSSQDFPGGPLYEQYF. The CDR3 nucleotides are TGCACCAGCAGCCAAGATTTTCCGGGGGGCCCTCTCTACGAGCAGTACTTC.

V gene TRBV27 combines with J gene TRBJ1-1; D is ambiguous. V shed 4 bases and J shed 4 bases, with 13 bases lying between them. The length of the CDR3 is 14 residues. CDR1 is MNHEY, CDR2 SMNVEV, per germline (reference sequence). The CDR3 region has the DNA TGTGCCAGCAGTTCCACCGGTTCTGGCACTGAAGCTTTCTTT. Translation: CASSSTGSGTEAFF.

The chain is built from TRBV28 and TRBJ2-5; D possibly corresponds to TRBD1 (6 bases). V lost 6 bases to trimming and J lost 5 bases, with 19 bases between them. Germline-derived CDR1 and CDR2 are MDHEN and SYDVKM. This CDR3 has 15 amino acids. CDR3 DNA sequence: TGTGCCAGCAGCCTGCTGACAGGCCGCCGGGAGACCCAGTACTTC. Translating gives CASSLLTGRRETQYF. Based on the CDR3 plus reference TRBV28 and TRBJ2-5, the full variable domain is DVKVTQSSRYLVKRTGEKVFLECVQDMDHENMFWYRQDPGLGLRLIYFSYDVKMKEKGDIPEGYSVSREKKERFSLILESASTNQTSMYLCASSLLTGRRETQYFGPGTRLLVL.

The chain has TRBV19 and TRBJ2-7; D is unclear. The CDR3 has 11 amino acids. Germline assignment: CDR1 LNHDA and CDR2 SQIVND (reference sequence). The V end lost 4 bases, the J end lost 6 bases, and 7 bases lay between the germline ends. The CDR3 sequence is CASSTGVEQYF. DNA for the CDR3: TGTGCCAGTAGTACTGGGGTCGAGCAGTACTTC. Complete variable domain (other parts from reference TRBV19 and TRBJ2-7): DGGITQSPKYLFRKEGQNVTLSCEQNLNHDAMYWYRQDPGQGLRLIYYSQIVNDFQKGDIAEGYSVSREKKESFPLTVTSAQKNPTAFYLCASSTGVEQYFGPGTRLTVT.

The chain is built from TRBV28 and TRBJ2-5; perhaps D is TRBD1 or TRBD2 (6 bases each). This CDR3 comprises 14 residues. Germline assignment: CDR1 MDHEN and CDR2 SYDVKM. V dropped 3 bases and J dropped 2 bases, with 10 bases sitting between them. The CDR3 loop is CASSLGGGQETQYF. The CDR3 DNA sequence: TGTGCCAGCAGTTTGGGGGGCGGTCAAGAGACCCAGTACTTC.

The J gene is TRBJ2-7, the V gene TRBV10-3; no reliable D call. Germline V gives CDR1 ENHRY, CDR2 SYGVKD. The V end lost 3 bases, the J end lost 2 bases, and 11 bases lay between the germline ends. CDR3 length: 14 residues. Written as DNA, the CDR3 is TGTGCCATCAGTGACCTCAGGATGGCCTACGAGCAGTACTTC. Translated: CAISDLRMAYEQYF.

The CDR3 nucleotides are TGTGCCAGCAGCTTAGTAAGAGAGACCCAGTACTTC. This codes for CASSLVRETQYF. V gene TRBV7-9 combines with J gene TRBJ2-5; D gene ambiguous. CDR1 SEHNR and CDR2 FQNEAQ come from the germline V gene (reference sequence). The ends were cut back, 1 base at V and 4 bases at J, with 4 bases in the middle. This CDR3 region has 12 residues.

This clone was counted between two and nine times. The genes are TRBV7-9 and TRBJ2-7; TRBD2 might be the D (6 bases). V dropped 5 bases and J dropped 2 bases, with 16 bases sitting between them. CDR3 length: 15 amino acids. CDR1 and CDR2 from the germline V gene are SEHNR and FQNEAQ (reference sequence). CDR3 residues: CASSARGTGTYEQYF. The CDR3 region has the DNA TGTGCCAGCAGCGCCCGCGGGACGGGAACCTACGAGCAGTACTTC.

This chain connects TRBV28 to TRBJ2-7, with TRBD2 identical over 14 bases. The germline CDR1 and CDR2 sequences are MDHEN and SYDVKM. This CDR3 region has 20 residues. The V segment lost 5 bases and the J segment 3 bases; nucleotides outside the gene matches: 18. The CDR3 coding sequence is TGTGCCAGCAGTGCCGGGGCAGCTTCGTCCGGGACTAGCGGGAGCTACGAGCAGTACTTC. Its protein is CASSAGAASSGTSGSYEQYF.

The V call is TRBV5-1, the J call TRBJ1-6, with TRBD1 matching 10 bases. Trimming took 0 bases from V and 4 from J; bases not matched to a gene: 4. The CDR3 extends over 17 amino acids. CDR1 is SGHRS and CDR2 is YFSETQ in the germline V gene. The CDR3 DNA sequence: TGCGCCAGCAGCTTGGAAGGGACAGGGGAATATAATTCACCCCTCCACTTT. As protein: CASSLEGTGEYNSPLHF.

V and J are TRBV6-5 and TRBJ1-2; D might be TRBD1 (5 bases). The CDR3 length is 11 residues. CDR1 MNHEY and CDR2 SVGAGI come from the germline V gene. Trimming left V 7 bases short and J 5 bases short, with 8 bases between. CDR3 coding DNA: TGTGCCAGCATCGGGGGATATGGCTACACCTTC. Encoded protein: CASIGGYGYTF.

V is TRBV2 and J is TRBJ1-4; D not resolved. CDR1 and CDR2 from the germline V gene are SNHLY and FYNNEI. Trimming cost V 5 bases and J 4 bases, with 11 bases left between them. The CDR3 has 14 amino acids. CDR3 region: CASSLNRLNEKLFF. CDR3 nucleotides: TGTGCCAGCAGTTTAAATAGGCTTAATGAAAAACTGTTTTTT.

The chain joins TRBV6-5 to TRBJ1-1; 7 positions agree with TRBD1. After removal of 4 bases from V and 1 base from J, the junction contained 6 bases not matched to a gene. Looked up from germline, CDR1 is MNHEY and CDR2 is SVGAGI. The CDR3 has 15 amino acids. This CDR3 is CASSSSGGGNTEAFF. CDR3 DNA sequence: TGTGCCAGCAGTTCTTCAGGGGGGGGGAACACTGAAGCTTTCTTT.

The J gene is TRBJ2-4, the V gene TRBV2; D unclear. The CDR3 covers 15 residues. V was pared by 2 bases and J by 8 bases, with 16 bases between. CDR1 is SNHLY and CDR2 is FYNNEI in the germline V gene. The CDR3 DNA reads TGTGCCAGCAGTGAAATGGTGACCCCCGGTGACATTCAGTACTTC. Its protein is CASSEMVTPGDIQYF.

The J gene is TRBJ2-2, the V gene TRBV2; TRBD2 agrees at 7 bases. This CDR3 comprises 16 residues. CDR1 and CDR2 (germline): SNHLY, FYNNEI. Unmatched junction bases numbered 6, after V lost 4 bases and J lost 1 base. CDR3 nucleotides: TGTGCCAGCAGTGGTAGCCTAGCGGAGAACACCGGGGAGCTGTTTTTT. Translation: CASSGSLAENTGELFF.

The chain links TRBV21-1 to TRBJ1-2. TRBV21-1 is a pseudogene segment. The CDR3 has 15 residues. CDR3 sequence reads: CASSKGQGGNYGYTF. CDR3 nucleotides: TGTGCCAGCAGCAAAGGGCAGGGAGGTAACTATGGCTACACCTTC.